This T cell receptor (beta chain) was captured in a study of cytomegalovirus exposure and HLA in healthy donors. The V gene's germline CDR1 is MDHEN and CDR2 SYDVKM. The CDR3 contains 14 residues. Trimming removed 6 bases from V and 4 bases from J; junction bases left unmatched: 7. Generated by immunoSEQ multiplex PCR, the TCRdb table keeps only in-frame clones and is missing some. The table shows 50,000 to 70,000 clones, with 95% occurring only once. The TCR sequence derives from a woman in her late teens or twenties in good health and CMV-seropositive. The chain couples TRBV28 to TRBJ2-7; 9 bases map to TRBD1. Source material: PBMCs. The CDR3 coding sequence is TGTGCCAGCAGCCCCGGGACAGGGATATACGAGCAGTACTTC. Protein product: CASSPGTGIYEQYF.